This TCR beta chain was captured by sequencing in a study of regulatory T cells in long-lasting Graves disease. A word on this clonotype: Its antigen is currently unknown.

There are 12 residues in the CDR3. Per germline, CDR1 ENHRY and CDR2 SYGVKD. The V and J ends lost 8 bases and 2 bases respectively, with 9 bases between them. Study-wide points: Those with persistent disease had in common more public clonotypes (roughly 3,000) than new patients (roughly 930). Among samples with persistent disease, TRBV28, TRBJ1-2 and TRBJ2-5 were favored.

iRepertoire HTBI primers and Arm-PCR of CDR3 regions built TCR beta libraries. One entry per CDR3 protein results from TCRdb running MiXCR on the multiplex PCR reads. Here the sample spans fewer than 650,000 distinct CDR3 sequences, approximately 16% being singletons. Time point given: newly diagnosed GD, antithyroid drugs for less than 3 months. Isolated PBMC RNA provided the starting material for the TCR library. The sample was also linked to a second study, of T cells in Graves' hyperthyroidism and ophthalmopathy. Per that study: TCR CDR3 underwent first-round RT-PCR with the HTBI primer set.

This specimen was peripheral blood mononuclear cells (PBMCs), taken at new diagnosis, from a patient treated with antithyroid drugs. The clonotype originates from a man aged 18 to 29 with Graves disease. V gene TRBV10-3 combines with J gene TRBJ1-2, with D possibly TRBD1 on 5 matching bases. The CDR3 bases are TGTGCCATCCGGCAGGGCAACTATGGCTACACCTTC. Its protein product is CAIRQGNYGYTF.